A single TCR beta chain is shown here with its context. This sample is drawn from a study of T cells expressing NK-cell markers. Reprocessing the 5' RACE reads, TCRdb reports a single entry for every CDR3 protein and omits DNA. The data show some 190,000 distinct CDR3 sequences, and the top ten clones hold 20% to 25%. CDR1 is MNHEY, CDR2 SVGAGI, per germline. This CDR3 contains 16 residues. The chain is built from TRBV6-5 and TRBJ2-5; TCRdb selects TRBD1, and the lack of DNA leaves this call unchecked. What was sequenced was blood T cells: a sorted CD56 or NKG2C T cell subset, CD4+ or CD8+ T cells, or bulk PBMC T cells (not recorded which). The sequence came from a man aged 18 to 69 in good health. CDR3: CASSNPTRDRVKTQYF.